This is a list of T cell receptor beta chains from one sample in a study of T-cell reconstitution after alpha-beta-depleted transplantation in children. TCRdb ran MiXCR on the PCR reads and lists one entry per CDR3 protein. In the table there are about a million distinct CDR3 sequences, less than 30% of which are singletons. The sample here was PBMCs, mostly from graft donor cells, taken 360 days after TCRalphabeta/CD19-depleted stem cell transplant. All receptors come from a boy under three years old who had a stem cell transplant for SCID, so the T cells may come from the graft donor. The CDR3 runs from the conserved cysteine through the conserved F or W. A D gene is named only where the DNA matches it firmly. Clone size, where shown, is once, few, many, or a class for clones that have expanded.

d_call	j_call	v_call	clone_size	cdr3_aa	cdr3_nt
.	TRBJ1-1	TRBV18	.	CASSPLQGSTEAFF	TGTGCCAGCTCACCCCTGCAGGGAAGCACTGAAGCTTTCTTT
TRBD2	TRBJ2-3	TRBV20-1	.	CCARSGTSGGATDTQYF	TGCTGTGCTAGATCTGGGACTAGCGGGGGGGCCACAGATACGCAGTATTTT
.	TRBJ1-1	TRBV11-2	once	CASSFSPVNTEAFF	TGTGCCAGCAGCTTTTCGCCCGTGAACACTGAAGCTTTCTTT
.	TRBJ1-2	TRBV29-1	few	CSVDADYTF	TGCAGCGTTGATGCGGACTACACCTTC
TRBD1	TRBJ2-3	TRBV14	.	CASSQETGGIDTQYF	TGTGCCAGCAGCCAAGAAACAGGGGGCATAGATACGCAGTATTTT
TRBD1	TRBJ2-2	TRBV5-1	few	CASSPPGQGSVSGELFF	TGCGCCAGCAGCCCGCCGGGACAGGGTTCTGTGTCCGGGGAGCTGTTTTTT
TRBD1	TRBJ2-1	TRBV5-1	.	CASSLGQGPFNEQFF	TGCGCCAGCAGCTTGGGACAGGGGCCCTTTAATGAGCAGTTCTTC
.	TRBJ2-7	TRBV6-5	.	CASSYKGEQYF	TGTGCCAGCAGTTACAAGGGGGAGCAGTACTTC
.	TRBJ1-1	TRBV6-5	.	CASSYEWDTEAFF	TGTGCCAGCAGTTACGAGTGGGACACTGAAGCTTTCTTT
TRBD1	TRBJ2-2	TRBV3-1	few	CASSHRTGTGRGGELFF	TGTGCCAGCAGCCATCGTACCGGGACAGGACGTGGCGGGGAGCTGTTTTTT
.	TRBJ2-3	TRBV20-1	.	CSASWGLTANTDTQYF	TGCAGTGCTAGCTGGGGGTTAACGGCTAATACAGATACGCAGTATTTT
.	TRBJ2-7	TRBV21-1	.	CASSKGQERSYEQYF	TGTGCCAGCAGCAAAGGACAGGAACGCTCCTACGAGCAGTACTTC
TRBD1	TRBJ1-1	TRBV6-2/TRBV6-3	.	CASSPGTGFIWAEAFF	TGTGCCAGCAGTCCCGGGACAGGGTTTATATGGGCTGAAGCTTTCTTT
.	TRBJ1-6	TRBV5-6	few	CASSPRSGAANSPLHF	TGTGCCAGCAGCCCTCGCTCGGGGGCGGCGAATTCACCCCTCCACTTT
TRBD1	TRBJ1-3	TRBV12-3/TRBV12-4	.	CASKMGQSSGNTIYF	TGTGCCAGCAAAATGGGACAGAGCTCTGGAAACACCATATATTTT
.	TRBJ1-4	TRBV30	few	CAWRGGDDEKLFF	TGTGCCTGGAGAGGGGGGGATGATGAAAAACTGTTTTTT
TRBD2	TRBJ2-7	TRBV5-1	few	CASSSGLAPSYEQYF	TGCGCCAGCAGCTCGGGACTAGCGCCTTCCTACGAGCAGTACTTC
.	TRBJ2-2	TRBV28	few	CASSLAGRNHGELFF	TGTGCCAGCAGTTTAGCGGGCCGAAATCACGGGGAGCTGTTTTTT
TRBD1	TRBJ2-1	TRBV4-1	.	CASSQEHRGSYNEQFF	TGCGCCAGCAGCCAAGAGCACAGGGGATCCTACAATGAGCAGTTCTTC
TRBD2	TRBJ2-1	TRBV4-2	.	CASSQTSGGALNEQFF	TGTGCCAGCAGCCAAACTAGCGGGGGGGCCCTCAATGAGCAGTTCTTC
.	TRBJ2-3	TRBV10-3	few	CAIRGADTQYF	TGTGCCATCCGAGGGGCAGATACGCAGTATTTT
TRBD1	TRBJ2-1	TRBV5-1	.	CASTTGGAYNEQFF	TGCGCCAGTACGACAGGGGGCGCCTACAATGAGCAGTTCTTC
.	TRBJ1-3	TRBV5-1	.	CASSLDGQTSGNTIYF	TGCGCCAGCAGCTTGGATGGTCAGACCTCTGGAAACACCATATATTTT
TRBD1	TRBJ1-6	TRBV2	.	CASSDTGQGLNSPLHF	TGTGCCAGCAGCGATACAGGACAGGGCTTGAATTCACCCCTCCACTTT
.	TRBJ2-7	TRBV7-2	few	CASSSPTNKYEQYF	TGTGCCAGCAGCTCCCCGACAAACAAATACGAGCAGTACTTC
.	TRBJ1-4	TRBV3-1	.	CASSQGLGWEKLFF	TGTGCCAGCAGCCAAGGACTGGGCTGGGAAAAACTGTTTTTT
TRBD1	TRBJ2-7	TRBV5-6	few	CASSLAWDRGSYEQYF	TGTGCCAGCAGCTTGGCTTGGGACAGGGGCTCCTACGAGCAGTACTTC
.	TRBJ1-4	TRBV5-1	many	CASSLGVSDKLFF	TGCGCCAGCAGCTTGGGAGTGTCTGACAAACTGTTTTTT
TRBD1	TRBJ2-2	TRBV12-3/TRBV12-4	.	CASSLEGAVTGELFF	TGTGCCAGCAGTTTAGAGGGGGCGGTCACCGGGGAGCTGTTTTTT
.	TRBJ1-3	TRBV28	few	CASSPWEGTAGNTIYF	TGTGCCAGCAGTCCTTGGGAGGGGACGGCTGGAAACACCATATATTTT
.	TRBJ2-1	TRBV28	.	CASEGGGYNEQFF	TGTGCCAGCGAAGGGGGGGGGTACAATGAGCAGTTCTTC
.	TRBJ2-1	TRBV7-9	.	CASGPVGSSYNEQFF	TGTGCCAGCGGCCCCGTGGGGAGCTCCTACAATGAGCAGTTCTTC
.	TRBJ1-1	TRBV6-5	.	CAILTGQQAFF	TGTGCCATCCTAACGGGACAACAAGCTTTCTTT
TRBD1	TRBJ1-4	TRBV20-1	few	CSASRTGINEKLFF	TGCAGTGCTAGCAGGACAGGGATAAATGAAAAACTGTTTTTT
.	TRBJ2-5	TRBV5-6	.	CASSEDYQETQYF	TGTGCCAGCAGCGAGGACTACCAAGAGACCCAGTACTTC
.	TRBJ2-7	TRBV5-1	.	CASSLSSRSEAEQYF	TGCGCCAGCAGCTTGTCTTCCCGGAGTGAGGCCGAGCAGTACTTC
.	TRBJ2-1	TRBV2	.	CASTSAREQFF	TGTGCCAGCACATCGGCGCGTGAGCAGTTCTTC
.	TRBJ2-6	TRBV29-1	few	CSARQESSGANVLTF	TGCAGCGCTCGACAGGAGAGCTCTGGGGCCAACGTCCTGACTTTC
TRBD1	TRBJ1-2	TRBV14	.	CASSQPGQGFSGSYTF	TGTGCCAGCAGCCAACCGGGACAGGGCTTTTCAGGGAGCTACACCTTC
TRBD2	TRBJ2-1	TRBV27	.	CASSSPGLEAHNEQFF	TGTGCCAGCAGTTCCCCGGGACTAGAGGCCCACAATGAGCAGTTCTTC
TRBD1	TRBJ2-5	TRBV4-1	.	CASSTMGTGKETQYF	TGCGCCAGCAGCACTATGGGGACAGGGAAAGAGACCCAGTACTTC
TRBD1	TRBJ2-1	TRBV30	few	CAWSTKGRGLSNEQFF	TGTGCCTGGAGTACGAAAGGCAGGGGGCTGAGCAATGAGCAGTTCTTC
.	TRBJ2-2	TRBV15	.	CATSLCDRFTGELFF	TGTGCCACCAGCCTTTGTGACAGATTCACCGGGGAGCTGTTTTTT
.	TRBJ1-1	TRBV5-1	few	CASSPGGALNTEAFF	TGCGCCAGCAGCCCGGGCGGGGCCTTGAACACTGAAGCTTTCTTT
TRBD2	TRBJ2-1	TRBV7-9	.	CASSLPGGDDEQFF	TGTGCCAGCAGTTTGCCGGGAGGGGACGATGAGCAGTTCTTC
.	TRBJ2-7	TRBV7-2	few	CASSLGAFYEQYF	TGTGCCAGCAGCTTAGGGGCGTTTTACGAGCAGTACTTC
TRBD1	TRBJ2-7	TRBV7-9	few	CASSFSTGVDEQYF	TGTGCCAGCAGCTTCTCGACAGGGGTGGACGAGCAGTACTTC
.	TRBJ2-1	TRBV15	.	CATSRDAARTYNEQFF	TGTGCCACCAGCAGAGATGCGGCAAGGACTTACAATGAGCAGTTCTTC
.	TRBJ2-5	TRBV15	.	CATSRDRGLETQYF	TGTGCCACCAGCAGAGATCGGGGTTTAGAGACCCAGTACTTC
TRBD1	TRBJ2-7	TRBV6-2/TRBV6-3	.	CASSYRHRGSYEQYF	TGTGCCAGCAGTTACCGTCACAGGGGCTCCTACGAGCAGTACTTC
.	TRBJ2-3	TRBV14	few	CASSRPFQGTDTQYF	TGTGCCAGCAGCCGCCCCTTCCAGGGCACAGATACGCAGTATTTT
.	TRBJ1-6	TRBV6-1	.	CASTSLVSLALHF	TGTGCCAGCACCTCACTGGTGTCTTTGGCCCTCCACTTT